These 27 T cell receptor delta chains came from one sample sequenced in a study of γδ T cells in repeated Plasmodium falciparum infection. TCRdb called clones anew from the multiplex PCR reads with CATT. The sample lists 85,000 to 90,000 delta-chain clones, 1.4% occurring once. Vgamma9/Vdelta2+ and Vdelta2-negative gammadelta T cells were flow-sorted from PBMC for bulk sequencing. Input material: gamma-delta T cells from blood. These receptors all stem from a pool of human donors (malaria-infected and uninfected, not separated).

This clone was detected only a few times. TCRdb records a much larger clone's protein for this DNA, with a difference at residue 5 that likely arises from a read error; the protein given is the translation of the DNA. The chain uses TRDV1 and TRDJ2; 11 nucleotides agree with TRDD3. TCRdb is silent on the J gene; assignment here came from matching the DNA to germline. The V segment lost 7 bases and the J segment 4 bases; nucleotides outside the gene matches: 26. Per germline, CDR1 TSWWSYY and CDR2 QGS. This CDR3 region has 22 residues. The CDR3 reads CALVVPRVGINWGIRSTAQLFF. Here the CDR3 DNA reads TGTGCTCTTGTGGTGCCCCGTGTTGGCATTAATTGGGGGATACGCTCGACAGCACAACTCTTCTTT.

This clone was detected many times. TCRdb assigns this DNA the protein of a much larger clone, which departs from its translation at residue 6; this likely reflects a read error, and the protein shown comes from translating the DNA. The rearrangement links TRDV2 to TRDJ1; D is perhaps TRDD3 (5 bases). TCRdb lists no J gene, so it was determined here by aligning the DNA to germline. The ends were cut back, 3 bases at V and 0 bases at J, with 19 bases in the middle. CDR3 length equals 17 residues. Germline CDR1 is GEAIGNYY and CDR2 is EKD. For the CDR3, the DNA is TGTGCCTGTGACCCAGCGGGGGCCCCGGGGGACACCGATAAACTCATCTTT. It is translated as CACDPAGAPGDTDKLIF.

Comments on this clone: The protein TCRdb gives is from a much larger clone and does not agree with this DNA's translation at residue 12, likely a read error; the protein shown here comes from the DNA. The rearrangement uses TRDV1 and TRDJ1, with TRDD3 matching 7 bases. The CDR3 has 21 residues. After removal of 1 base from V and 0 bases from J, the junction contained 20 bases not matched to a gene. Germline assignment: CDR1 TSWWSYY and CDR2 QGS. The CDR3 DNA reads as TGTGCTCTTGGGGAACGTCCGAGGTACTGGGGAGTGGTTCGGTACACCGATAAACTCATCTTT. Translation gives CALGERPRYWGVVRYTDKLIF.

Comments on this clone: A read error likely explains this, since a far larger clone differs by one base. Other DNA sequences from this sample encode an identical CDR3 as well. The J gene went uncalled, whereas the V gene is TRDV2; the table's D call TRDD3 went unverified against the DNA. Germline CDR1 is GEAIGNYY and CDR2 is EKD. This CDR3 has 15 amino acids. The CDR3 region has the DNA TGTGCCTGTGACCAAACTGGGGGATACGGCGATAAACTCATCTTC. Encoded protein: CACDQTGGYGDKLIF.

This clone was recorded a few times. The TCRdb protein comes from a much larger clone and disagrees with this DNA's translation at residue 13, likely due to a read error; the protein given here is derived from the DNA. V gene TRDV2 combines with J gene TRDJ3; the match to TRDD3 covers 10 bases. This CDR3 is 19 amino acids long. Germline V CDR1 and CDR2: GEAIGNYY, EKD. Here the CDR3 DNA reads TGTGCCTGTGACACTTACTGGGGGATCAGCTCCTGGGGCACCCGACAGATGTTTTTC. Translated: CACDTYWGISSWGTRQMFF.

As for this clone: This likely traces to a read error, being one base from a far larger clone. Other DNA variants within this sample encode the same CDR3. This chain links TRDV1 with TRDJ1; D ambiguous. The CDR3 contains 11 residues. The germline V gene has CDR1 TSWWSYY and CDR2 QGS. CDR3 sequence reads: CALGENRKLIF. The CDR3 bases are TGTGCTCTTGGGGAAAATCGTAAACTCATCTTC.

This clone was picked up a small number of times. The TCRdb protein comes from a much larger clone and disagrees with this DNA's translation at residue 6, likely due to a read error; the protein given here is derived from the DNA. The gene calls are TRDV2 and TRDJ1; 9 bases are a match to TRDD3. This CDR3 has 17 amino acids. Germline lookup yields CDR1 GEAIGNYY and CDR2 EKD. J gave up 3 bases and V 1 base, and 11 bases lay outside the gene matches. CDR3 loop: CACDTTGIRVEADKLIF. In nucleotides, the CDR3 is TGTGCCTGTGACACGACGGGGATACGCGTGGAGGCCGATAAACTCATCTTT.

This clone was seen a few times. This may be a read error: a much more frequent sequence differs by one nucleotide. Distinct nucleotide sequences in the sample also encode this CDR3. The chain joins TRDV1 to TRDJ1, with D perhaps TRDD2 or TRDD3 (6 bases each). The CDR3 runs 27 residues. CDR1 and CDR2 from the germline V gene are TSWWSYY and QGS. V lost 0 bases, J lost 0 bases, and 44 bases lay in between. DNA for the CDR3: TGTGCTCTTGGGGAACTTTGGGCCTTTCGGTGGCCTTCCCTGGGGCCTAATAAGGGTTTTTACACCGATAAACTCATCTTT. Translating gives CALGELWAFRWPSLGPNKGFYTDKLIF.

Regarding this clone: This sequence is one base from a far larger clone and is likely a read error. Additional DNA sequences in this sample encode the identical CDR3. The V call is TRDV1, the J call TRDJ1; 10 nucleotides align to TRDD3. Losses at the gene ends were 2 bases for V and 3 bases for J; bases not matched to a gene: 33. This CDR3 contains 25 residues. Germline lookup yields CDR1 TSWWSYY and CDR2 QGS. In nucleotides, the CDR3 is TGTGCTCTTGGGGAAATGAAGGGCGTCCTACGTTTCGACTGGGGGATCCGGGGGGACGCCGATAAACTCATCTTT. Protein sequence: CALGEMKGVLRFDWGIRGDADKLIF.

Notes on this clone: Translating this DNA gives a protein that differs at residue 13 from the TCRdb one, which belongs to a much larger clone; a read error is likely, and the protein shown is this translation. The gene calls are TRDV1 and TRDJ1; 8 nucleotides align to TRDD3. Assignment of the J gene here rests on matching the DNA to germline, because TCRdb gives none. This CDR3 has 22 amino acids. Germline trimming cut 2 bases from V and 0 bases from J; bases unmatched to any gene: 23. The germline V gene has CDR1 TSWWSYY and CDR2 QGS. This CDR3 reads CALGEGLYRTGGYLPYTDKLIF. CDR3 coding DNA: TGTGCTCTTGGGGAAGGTCTCTACCGTACTGGGGGTTACCTCCCCTACACCGATAAACTCATCTTT.

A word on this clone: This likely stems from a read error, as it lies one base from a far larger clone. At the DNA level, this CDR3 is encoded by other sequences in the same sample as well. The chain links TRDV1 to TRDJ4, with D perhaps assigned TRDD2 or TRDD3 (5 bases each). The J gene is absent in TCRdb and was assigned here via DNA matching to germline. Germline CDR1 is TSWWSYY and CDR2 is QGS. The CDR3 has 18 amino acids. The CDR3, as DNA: TGCGCTCTTGGGGAACTTACCCTACGGCGCTACGCAGTCAGACCCCTGATCTTT. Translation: CALGELTLRRYAVRPLIF.

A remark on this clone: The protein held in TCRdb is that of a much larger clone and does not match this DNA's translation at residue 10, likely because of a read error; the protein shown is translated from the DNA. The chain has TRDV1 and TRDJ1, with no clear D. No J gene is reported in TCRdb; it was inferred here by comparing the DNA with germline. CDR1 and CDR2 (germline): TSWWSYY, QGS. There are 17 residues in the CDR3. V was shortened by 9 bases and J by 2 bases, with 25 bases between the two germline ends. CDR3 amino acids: CALSPEAVDCITDKLIF. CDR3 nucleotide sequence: TGTGCTCTATCTCCCGAGGCGGTGGACTGTATAACCGATAAACTCATCTTT.

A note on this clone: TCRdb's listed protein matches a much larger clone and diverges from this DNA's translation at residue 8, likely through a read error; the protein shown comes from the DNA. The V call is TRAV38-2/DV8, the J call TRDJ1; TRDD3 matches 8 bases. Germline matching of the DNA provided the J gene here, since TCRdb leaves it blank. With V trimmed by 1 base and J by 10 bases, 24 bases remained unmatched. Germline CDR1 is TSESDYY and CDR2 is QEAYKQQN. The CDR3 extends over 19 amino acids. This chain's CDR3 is CAYRSQSLLSLWGYLGLIF. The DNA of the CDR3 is TGTGCTTATAGGAGCCAATCACTCCTATCTTTGTGGGGATACCTTGGACTCATCTTT.

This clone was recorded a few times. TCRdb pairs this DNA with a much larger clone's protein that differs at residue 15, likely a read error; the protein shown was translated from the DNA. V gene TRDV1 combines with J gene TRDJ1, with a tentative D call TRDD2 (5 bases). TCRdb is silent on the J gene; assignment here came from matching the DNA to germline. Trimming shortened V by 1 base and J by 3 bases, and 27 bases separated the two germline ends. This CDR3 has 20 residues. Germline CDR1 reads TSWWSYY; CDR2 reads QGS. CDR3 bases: TGTGCTCTTGGGGAACCCTACCTCGTCCCAAACAGGGCGTACGCCGATAAACTCATCTTT. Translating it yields CALGEPYLVPNRAYADKLIF.

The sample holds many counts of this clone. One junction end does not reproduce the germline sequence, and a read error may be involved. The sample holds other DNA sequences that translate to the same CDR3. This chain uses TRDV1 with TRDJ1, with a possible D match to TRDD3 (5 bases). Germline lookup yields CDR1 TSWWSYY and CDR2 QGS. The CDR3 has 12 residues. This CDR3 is CAHGEPQNKLIF. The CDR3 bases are TGTGCTCATGGGGAACCACAGAATAAACTCATCTTT.

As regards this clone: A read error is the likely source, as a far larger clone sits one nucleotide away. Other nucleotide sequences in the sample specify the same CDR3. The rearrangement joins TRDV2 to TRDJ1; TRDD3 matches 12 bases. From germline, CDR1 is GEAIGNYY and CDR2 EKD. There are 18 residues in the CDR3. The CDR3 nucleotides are TGTGCCTGTGACACGGTTTCTGGGGGATACGCACACACCGATAAGCTCATCTTT. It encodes CACDTVSGGYAHTDKLIF.

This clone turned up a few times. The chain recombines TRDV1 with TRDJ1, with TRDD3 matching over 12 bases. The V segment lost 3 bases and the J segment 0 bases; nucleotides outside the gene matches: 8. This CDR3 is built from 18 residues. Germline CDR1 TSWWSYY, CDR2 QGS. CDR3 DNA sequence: TGTGCTCTTGGGGAGACGCCTGGGGGATACGGGTACACCGATAAACTCATCTTT. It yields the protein CALGETPGGYGYTDKLIF.

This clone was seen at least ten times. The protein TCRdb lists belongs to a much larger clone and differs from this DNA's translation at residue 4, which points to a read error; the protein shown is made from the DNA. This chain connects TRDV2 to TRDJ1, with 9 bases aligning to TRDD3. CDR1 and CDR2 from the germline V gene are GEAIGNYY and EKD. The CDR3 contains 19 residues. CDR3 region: CACGTVRGLMGDNTDKLIF. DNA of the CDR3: TGTGCCTGTGGCACCGTCCGAGGTTTAATGGGGGATAACACCGATAAACTCATCTTT.

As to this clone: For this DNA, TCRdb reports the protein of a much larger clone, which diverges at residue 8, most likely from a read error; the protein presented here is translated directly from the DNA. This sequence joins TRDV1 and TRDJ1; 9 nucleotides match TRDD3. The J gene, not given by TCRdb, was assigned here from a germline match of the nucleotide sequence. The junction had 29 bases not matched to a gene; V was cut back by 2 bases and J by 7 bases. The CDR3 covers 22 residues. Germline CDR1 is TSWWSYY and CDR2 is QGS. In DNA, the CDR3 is TGTGCTCTTGGGGAAGAGAGTCAGCGGCGGGAACTGGGGGAGCTCTTTGGTCCTAAACTCATCTTT. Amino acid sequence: CALGEESQRRELGELFGPKLIF.

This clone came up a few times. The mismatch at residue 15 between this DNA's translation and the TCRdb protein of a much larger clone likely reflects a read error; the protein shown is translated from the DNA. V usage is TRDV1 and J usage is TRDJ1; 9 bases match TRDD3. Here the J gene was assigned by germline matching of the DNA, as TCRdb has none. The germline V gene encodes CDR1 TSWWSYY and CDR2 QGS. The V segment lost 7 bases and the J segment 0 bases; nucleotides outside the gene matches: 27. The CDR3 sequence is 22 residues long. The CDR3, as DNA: TGTGCTCTTGTCGGCTTACTGGGGGACTGGATACCATACCCATTGTACACCGATAAACTCATCTTT. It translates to CALVGLLGDWIPYPLYTDKLIF.

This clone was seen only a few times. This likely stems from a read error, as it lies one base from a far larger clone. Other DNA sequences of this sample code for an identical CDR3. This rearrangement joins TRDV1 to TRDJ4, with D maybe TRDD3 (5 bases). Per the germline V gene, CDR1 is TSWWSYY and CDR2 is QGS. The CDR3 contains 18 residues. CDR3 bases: TGCGCTCTTGGGGAACTATTCCGAGTAGCACCTCCGGCCAGACCCCTGATCTTT. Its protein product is CALGELFRVAPPARPLIF.

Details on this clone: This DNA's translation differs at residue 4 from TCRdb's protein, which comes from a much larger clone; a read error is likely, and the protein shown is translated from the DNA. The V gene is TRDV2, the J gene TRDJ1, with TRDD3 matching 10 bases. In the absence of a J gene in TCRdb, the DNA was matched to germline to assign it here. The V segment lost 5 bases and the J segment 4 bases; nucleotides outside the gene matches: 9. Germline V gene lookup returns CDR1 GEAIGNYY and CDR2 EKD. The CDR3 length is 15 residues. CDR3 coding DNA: TGTGCCTGTGTTGCGGTGGGGGATACACGCGATAAACTCATCTTT. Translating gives CACVAVGDTRDKLIF.

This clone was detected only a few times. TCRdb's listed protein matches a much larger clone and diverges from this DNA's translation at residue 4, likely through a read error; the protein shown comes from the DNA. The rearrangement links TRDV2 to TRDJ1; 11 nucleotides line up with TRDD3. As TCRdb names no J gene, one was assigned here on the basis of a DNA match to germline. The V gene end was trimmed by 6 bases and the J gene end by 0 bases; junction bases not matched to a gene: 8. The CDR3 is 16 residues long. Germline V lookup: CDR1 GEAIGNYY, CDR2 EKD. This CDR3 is CACYLLGDRYTDKLIF. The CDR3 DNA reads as TGTGCCTGTTACTTACTGGGGGATAGGTACACCGATAAACTCATCTTT.

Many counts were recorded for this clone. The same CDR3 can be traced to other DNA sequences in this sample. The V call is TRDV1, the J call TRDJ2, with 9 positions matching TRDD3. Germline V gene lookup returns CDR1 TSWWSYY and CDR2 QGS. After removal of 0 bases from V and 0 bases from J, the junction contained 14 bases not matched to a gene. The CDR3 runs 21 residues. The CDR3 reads CALGELLGAPMGDTLTAQLFF. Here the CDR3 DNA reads TGTGCTCTTGGGGAACTCCTAGGAGCCCCCATGGGGGATACTTTGACAGCACAACTCTTCTTT.

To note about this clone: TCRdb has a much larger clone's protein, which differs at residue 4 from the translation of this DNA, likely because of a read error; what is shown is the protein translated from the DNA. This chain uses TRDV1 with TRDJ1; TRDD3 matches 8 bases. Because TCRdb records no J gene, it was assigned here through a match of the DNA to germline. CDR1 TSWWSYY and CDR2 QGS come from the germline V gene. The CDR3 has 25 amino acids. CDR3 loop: CALRDLRPSRTYWGSPRVNTDKLIF. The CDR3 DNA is TGTGCTCTTAGGGACCTACGGCCTTCCCGAACCTACTGGGGGTCTCCCCGCGTGAACACCGATAAACTCATCTTT.

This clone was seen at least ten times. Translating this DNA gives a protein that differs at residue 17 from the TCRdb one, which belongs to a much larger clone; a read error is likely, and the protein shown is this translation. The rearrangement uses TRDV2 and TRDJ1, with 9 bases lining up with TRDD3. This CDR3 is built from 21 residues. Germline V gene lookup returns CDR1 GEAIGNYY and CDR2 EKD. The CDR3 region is CACDSVGDFGDTRPRTNKLIF. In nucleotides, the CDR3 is TGTGCCTGTGACTCCGTGGGTGATTTCGGGGATACGCGACCCCGCACCAATAAACTCATCTTT.

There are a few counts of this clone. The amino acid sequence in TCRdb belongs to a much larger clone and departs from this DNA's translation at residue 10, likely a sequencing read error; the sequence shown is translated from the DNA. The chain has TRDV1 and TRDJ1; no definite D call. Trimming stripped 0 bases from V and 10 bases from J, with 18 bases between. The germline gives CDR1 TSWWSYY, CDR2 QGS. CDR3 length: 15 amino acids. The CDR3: CALGELLQSTMGLIF. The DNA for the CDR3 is TGTGCTCTTGGGGAACTACTACAATCTACGATGGGACTCATCTTT.